A selection of T cell receptor beta chains follows, all from one sample in a study of blood T cell repertoires in COVID-19. Some clones are missing from TCRdb's copy, which holds only in-frame ones; the method was immunoSEQ multiplex PCR. The data hold about 290,000 clones, with about 82% observed a single time. What was sequenced was peripheral blood. Receptor source: a woman aged 50 to 65 with active or convalescent COVID-19. The CDR3 runs from the conserved cysteine through the conserved F or W. Fields, in order: V gene, J gene, CDR3 protein.

V gene: TRBV19; J gene: TRBJ2-7; CDR3 protein: CASSIDRLAGVGDEQYF
V gene: TRBV20-1; J gene: TRBJ1-1; CDR3 protein: CSASPTVNTEAFF
V gene: TRBV10-2; J gene: TRBJ2-3; CDR3 protein: CASRGAADTQYF
V gene: TRBV4-2; J gene: TRBJ2-3; CDR3 protein: CASSQSTSGIPSTDTQYF
V gene: TRBV7-6; J gene: TRBJ2-7; CDR3 protein: CASSPHWESSYEQYF
V gene: TRBV27; J gene: TRBJ1-5; CDR3 protein: CASRRSGTAGSQPQHF
V gene: TRBV24-1; J gene: TRBJ1-5; CDR3 protein: CATSERGKGEQPQHF
V gene: TRBV5-6; J gene: TRBJ2-1; CDR3 protein: CASSFQEGSYNEQFF
V gene: TRBV24-1; J gene: TRBJ2-7; CDR3 protein: CATSDLSGRDSYEQYF
V gene: TRBV9; J gene: TRBJ2-3; CDR3 protein: CASSVTPADTDTQYF
V gene: TRBV6-1; J gene: TRBJ1-1; CDR3 protein: CASSEDRGDTEAFF
V gene: TRBV12-3/TRBV12-4; J gene: TRBJ1-1; CDR3 protein: CASSLLPDTEAFF
V gene: TRBV5-1; J gene: TRBJ2-7; CDR3 protein: CASSLGANTYEQYF
V gene: TRBV6-5; J gene: TRBJ2-1; CDR3 protein: CASSTAGFTYNEQFF
V gene: TRBV6-6; J gene: TRBJ1-5; CDR3 protein: CASSPGRGSNQPQHF
V gene: TRBV12-3/TRBV12-4; J gene: TRBJ1-3; CDR3 protein: CASSWGIGNTIYF
V gene: TRBV27; J gene: TRBJ2-1; CDR3 protein: CASSPARGSEQFF
V gene: TRBV18; J gene: TRBJ1-2; CDR3 protein: CASSPDRGGYTF
V gene: TRBV7-9; J gene: TRBJ2-7; CDR3 protein: CASSPRDRSYEQYF
V gene: TRBV28; J gene: TRBJ2-3; CDR3 protein: CASSGQGSTDTQYF
V gene: TRBV28; J gene: TRBJ2-7; CDR3 protein: CASTPGGYEQYF
V gene: TRBV28; J gene: TRBJ1-2; CDR3 protein: CASSFKGGYTF
V gene: TRBV7-7; J gene: TRBJ2-2; CDR3 protein: CASSPRTGYYTGELFF
V gene: TRBV5-4; J gene: TRBJ2-7; CDR3 protein: CASSLRVGEQYF
V gene: TRBV10-2; J gene: TRBJ1-3; CDR3 protein: CASSESQDSSGNTIYF
V gene: TRBV25-1; J gene: TRBJ1-2; CDR3 protein: CASSDSYYGYTF
V gene: TRBV18; J gene: TRBJ1-1; CDR3 protein: CASSPRPGTKKNTEAFF
V gene: TRBV13; J gene: TRBJ1-2; CDR3 protein: CASSSGGNVKGYTF
V gene: TRBV12-5; J gene: TRBJ1-1; CDR3 protein: CASGLVLGRNTEAFF
V gene: TRBV11-2; J gene: TRBJ2-5; CDR3 protein: CASSPGEGQGGETQYF
V gene: TRBV6-5; J gene: TRBJ1-5; CDR3 protein: CASWGQTYSNQPQHF
V gene: TRBV5-1; J gene: TRBJ1-2; CDR3 protein: CASSWGQGAGYTF
V gene: TRBV5-6; J gene: TRBJ2-3; CDR3 protein: CASTRDRTDTQYF
V gene: TRBV6-1; J gene: TRBJ1-3; CDR3 protein: CASSEGSGLLSGNTIYF
V gene: TRBV7-8; J gene: TRBJ2-1; CDR3 protein: CASSLVASGTYNEQFF
V gene: TRBV5-4; J gene: TRBJ1-1; CDR3 protein: CASSWGTGEAFF
V gene: TRBV7-8; J gene: TRBJ1-1; CDR3 protein: CASSARDRGIMSEAFF
V gene: TRBV19; J gene: TRBJ2-3; CDR3 protein: CASSPPQGAVTDTQYF
V gene: TRBV5-1; J gene: TRBJ2-7; CDR3 protein: CASSFDSPGQTTYEQYF
V gene: TRBV9; J gene: TRBJ1-2; CDR3 protein: CASSFRVGYGYTF
V gene: TRBV19; J gene: TRBJ1-1; CDR3 protein: CASTNPPGETEAFF
V gene: TRBV5-1; J gene: TRBJ1-1; CDR3 protein: CASSLGHVNTEAFF
V gene: TRBV6-5; J gene: TRBJ2-5; CDR3 protein: CASTRGKQTQETQYF
V gene: TRBV12-3/TRBV12-4; J gene: TRBJ2-1; CDR3 protein: CASSSESYNEQFF
V gene: TRBV18; J gene: TRBJ1-6; CDR3 protein: CASSVVGTANSPLHF
V gene: TRBV2; J gene: TRBJ1-1; CDR3 protein: CASDPGVVTEAFF
V gene: TRBV9; J gene: TRBJ1-1; CDR3 protein: CASSVTSSHTEAFF
V gene: TRBV6-5; J gene: TRBJ2-7; CDR3 protein: CASSYSNSLSYEQYF
V gene: TRBV11-3; J gene: TRBJ2-1; CDR3 protein: CASNPPGLAGDNEQFF
V gene: TRBV2; J gene: TRBJ2-5; CDR3 protein: CASSELLFQETQYF
V gene: TRBV7-9; J gene: TRBJ2-7; CDR3 protein: CASSLWAPPYEQYF
V gene: TRBV25-1; J gene: TRBJ1-1; CDR3 protein: CASRIKANTEAFF
V gene: TRBV5-1; J gene: TRBJ2-1; CDR3 protein: CASSLWTSGSLGFF
V gene: TRBV11-2; J gene: TRBJ1-2; CDR3 protein: CASSLTGQGNYGYTF
V gene: TRBV9; J gene: TRBJ1-6; CDR3 protein: CASSVVPDSPLHF
V gene: TRBV18; J gene: TRBJ2-1; CDR3 protein: CASSPTATTKRDEQFF
V gene: TRBV11-2; J gene: TRBJ2-1; CDR3 protein: CATKSGTGWTAQFF
V gene: TRBV7-2; J gene: TRBJ2-3; CDR3 protein: CASSLASGVRTDTQYF